What follows are 29 T cell receptor beta chains derived from one specimen sequenced in a study of CD8+CD57+ T cells in acquired aplastic anemia. Genomic DNA templated the TCR beta VDJ and CDR3 profiling. Each CDR3 protein gets one entry after TCRdb re-called the reads with MiXCR. The sample lists hundreds of thousands of distinct CDR3 sequences, around 72% seen once, with approximately 3.9% in the top ten. Sequenced sample: sorted CD4+, CD8+, or CD8+CD57+ T cells (not recorded which) from PBMCs. These receptors were taken from a human donor in good health, serving as a control.

To note about this clonotype: Mismatch with germline at one junction end may stem from a read error. The rearrangement uses TRBV7-3 and TRBJ2-7, with D tentatively TRBD1 (5 bases). Germline V gene data show CDR1 as SGHTA and CDR2 as FQGTGA. This CDR3 contains 16 residues. The CDR3 sequence is CASSLGHGTVYYGQYF. CDR3 DNA sequence: TGTGCCAGCAGCTTAGGACACGGCACCGTGTACTACGGGCAGTACTTC. The full variable domain, with the rest looked up from reference TRBV7-3 and TRBJ2-7, is GAGVSQTPSNKVTEKGKYVELRCDPISGHTALYWYRQSLGQGPEFLIYFQGTGAADDSGLPNDRFFAVRPEGSVSTLKIQRTERGDSAVYLCASSLGHGTVYYGQYFGPGTRLTVT.

This clonotype has more than one count but fewer than ten. The chain combines TRBV27 with TRBJ2-4; 8 bases match TRBD1. The CDR3 extends over 15 amino acids. V trimming: 4 bases; J trimming: 8 bases; junction bases outside the gene matches: 10. Germline CDR1 reads MNHEY; CDR2 reads SMNVEV (reference sequence). The CDR3 DNA is TGTGCCAGCAGTTCCGGCAGGGGGCGCGGGGACATTCAGTACTTC. It encodes CASSSGRGRGDIQYF.

With respect to this clonotype: This sequence may be a read error, since a much larger clone differs from it by one base. This chain uses TRBV6-1 with TRBJ1-2, with D possibly TRBD1 on 6 matching bases. The CDR3 covers 15 residues. Between the trimmed V and J ends, which lost 4 bases and 5 bases, there was a span of 17 bases. Germline assignment: CDR1 MNHNS and CDR2 SASEGT. Written as DNA, the CDR3 is TGTGCCAGCAGTGGAGATCGCCGGACAGTTTATGGCTACACCTTC. Encoded protein: CASSGDRRTVYGYTF.

V usage is TRBV20-1 and J usage is TRBJ2-7, with D unresolved. Germline CDR1 is DFQATT and CDR2 is SNEGSKA (reference sequence). The CDR3 runs to 13 residues. V lost 5 bases to trimming and J lost 5 bases, with 16 bases between them. The CDR3 DNA follows: TGCAGTGCTGTTTACGGCCGCTACAACGAGCAGTACTTC. As protein: CSAVYGRYNEQYF.

Of note for this clonotype: At one boundary the junction diverges from the germline segment, which might be a read error. V is TRBV7-2 and J is TRBJ2-1; the match to TRBD2 covers 9 bases. Germline loops: CDR1 SGHTA, CDR2 FQGNSA. CDR3 length equals 12 residues. The CDR3: CASSPRGRENSF. CDR3 in DNA: TGTGCCAGCAGCCCTCGCGGGAGGGAGAACTCCTTC.

This clonotype was detected ten times or more. CDR3 sequence: CASSYGQGVTEAFF. CDR3 nucleotides: TGTGCCAGCAGTTACGGCCAGGGAGTGACTGAAGCTTTCTTT. V usage is TRBV6-6 and J usage is TRBJ1-1, with D possibly TRBD1 on 5 matching bases. The CDR3 sequence is 14 residues long. V shed 2 bases and J shed 5 bases, with 12 bases lying between them. Germline assignment: CDR1 MNHNY and CDR2 SVGAGI (reference sequence).

Remarks on this clonotype: The junction shows a germline mismatch at one end, possibly a read error. The chain employs TRBV7-2 and TRBJ1-6; D not resolved. The CDR3 has 14 residues. In germline, CDR1 is SGHTA, CDR2 FQGNSA. The CDR3 coding sequence is TGTGCCAGCAGCTTGCAACCGATTCTCAATCAGCCCCAGTTT. As protein: CASSLQPILNQPQF. Drawing the rest from reference TRBV7-2 and TRBJ1-6, the complete variable domain is GAGVSQSPSNKVTEKGKDVELRCDPISGHTALYWYRQSLGQGLEFLIYFQGNSAPDKSGLPSDRFSAERTGGSVSTLTIQRTQQEDSAVYLCASSLQPILNQPQFGNGTRLTVT.

This clonotype was found many times. V gene TRBV2 combines with J gene TRBJ1-1; D remains ambiguous. Trimming cost V 4 bases and J 0 bases, with 6 bases left between them. CDR3 length: 13 residues. Germline V gene lookup returns CDR1 SNHLY and CDR2 FYNNEI. CDR3 region: CASSVVMNTEAFF. The CDR3, as DNA: TGTGCCAGCAGTGTAGTCATGAACACTGAAGCTTTCTTT.

This clonotype was seen a handful of times. V and J are TRBV29-1 and TRBJ2-6, with D unclear. The germline V gene has CDR1 SQVTM and CDR2 ANQGSEA. Trimming cost V 4 bases and J 3 bases, with 1 base left between them. The CDR3 extends over 11 amino acids. The CDR3 spells CSVGGANVLTF. In DNA, the CDR3 is TGCAGCGTTGGTGGGGCCAACGTCCTGACTTTC.

This clonotype was counted a few times. The chain is built from TRBV15 and TRBJ1-1; 8 bases line up with TRBD1. V shed 5 bases, J shed 1 base, and the junction held 3 bases outside the gene matches. CDR1 and CDR2 (germline): LNHNV, YYDKDF (reference sequence). The CDR3 consists of 14 residues. CDR3 sequence reads: CATSQQGGNTEAFF. The CDR3 DNA is TGTGCCACCAGCCAACAGGGGGGGAACACTGAAGCTTTCTTT.

This clonotype was observed at least ten times. The V call is TRBV20-1, the J call TRBJ1-3; 7 nucleotides match TRBD1. The CDR3 is 14 residues long. Germline loops: CDR1 DFQATT, CDR2 SNEGSKA (reference sequence). Trimming took 6 bases from V and 0 from J; bases not matched to a gene: 5. The CDR3 nucleotides read TGCAGTGCAAAGCAGGGGGACTCTGGAAACACCATATATTTT. This sequence encodes CSAKQGDSGNTIYF.

About this clonotype: One end of the junction varies from germline; a read error may be responsible. The rearrangement uses TRBV7-2 and TRBJ1-6, with a possible D match to TRBD1 (5 bases). CDR1 and CDR2 (germline): SGHTA, FQGNSA. CDR3 length: 13 residues. Written as DNA, the CDR3 is TGTGCCAGCTGTTGGGGCAGGAATTCACCCCTCCACTTC. As protein: CASCWGRNSPLHF.

On this clonotype itself: As the CDR3 is not closed by the conserved phenylalanine or tryptophan, this likely results from a read error. Because the CDR3's place on the DNA is in doubt, the DNA is left out and the CDR3 is given as listed by TCRdb. V gene TRBV24-1 combines with J gene TRBJ2-6; the D call in the table, TRBD1, was not verified against the DNA. The CDR3 region is 16 residues in length, termini included. Germline CDR1 and CDR2: KGHDR and SFDVKD. CDR3 sequence: CATSDPDRVGGYTFGS.

This clonotype was recorded many times. This sequence joins TRBV6-6 and TRBJ1-5; 7 bases agree with TRBD1. Losses at the gene ends were 5 bases for V and 2 bases for J; bases not matched to a gene: 9. The CDR3 consists of 16 residues. The germline CDR1 and CDR2 sequences are MNHNY and SVGAGI (reference sequence). In DNA, the CDR3 is TGTGCCAGCAGTGCCCGACAGGGCCCGGGCAATCAGCCCCAGCATTTT. Its protein product is CASSARQGPGNQPQHF.

As regards this clonotype: The germline gene is not matched at one end of the junction; a read error may be the cause. V and J are TRBV7-8 and TRBJ2-7, with a weak D call TRBD1 (5 bases). The CDR3 length is 13 residues. The germline V gene encodes CDR1 SGHVS and CDR2 FQNEAQ. In nucleotides, the CDR3 is TGTGCCAGCAGCTTGGCAAGGGGCAGCGAGTCGTCGTTC. Translated, it gives CASSLARGSESSF.

This clonotype showed up just once. The chain has TRBV20-1 and TRBJ2-7, with 9 bases lining up with TRBD2. This CDR3 comprises 14 residues. Trimming took 2 bases from V and 6 from J; bases not matched to a gene: 8. Germline V gene data show CDR1 as DFQATT and CDR2 as SNEGSKA (reference sequence). The CDR3 is CSARSRSGGGEQYF. The CDR3 nucleotides are TGCAGTGCTAGATCCCGTAGCGGGGGAGGCGAGCAGTACTTC.

A single count supports this clonotype. The chain employs TRBV12-3 or TRBV12-4 and TRBJ1-2; D is perhaps TRBD1 (6 bases). V was cut by 3 bases and J by 4 bases, with 12 bases left in between. The CDR3 runs 14 residues. The CDR3 sequence: CASSLVRGAYGYTF. CDR3 DNA sequence: TGTGCCAGCAGTTTGGTCAGGGGCGCCTATGGCTACACCTTC.

This clonotype was counted many times. The genes are TRBV19 and TRBJ2-7; TRBD1 might be the D (6 bases). Trimming removed 1 base from V and 3 bases from J, with 16 bases in between. Germline V gene sequence: CDR1 LNHDA, CDR2 SQIVND (reference sequence). This CDR3 comprises 16 residues. In nucleotides, the CDR3 is TGTGCCAGTAGTATAGTTTCGGGACACAGACTCTACGAGCAGTACTTC. It is translated as CASSIVSGHRLYEQYF.

With regard to this clonotype: Possible read error: a much larger clone is one base away. This chain connects TRBV6-5 to TRBJ1-2; D is uncertain. V gave up 0 bases and J gave up 1 base, with 9 bases separating them. The germline CDR1 and CDR2 sequences are MNHEY and SVGAGI. The CDR3 covers 15 residues. The CDR3 DNA reads TGTGCCAGCAGTTACTCTCGGGAACTTAACTATGGCTACACCTTC. Translating gives CASSYSRELNYGYTF.

This clonotype appeared many times. The chain has TRBV5-6 and TRBJ2-1, with 7 bases identical to TRBD2. The length of the CDR3 is 17 residues. V trimming: 2 bases; J trimming: 5 bases; junction bases outside the gene matches: 13. Germline CDR1 and CDR2: SGHDT and YYEEEE. CDR3 region: CASSLVPGLGRDNEQFF. The CDR3 DNA reads TGTGCCAGCAGCTTAGTGCCCGGACTAGGGAGGGACAATGAGCAGTTCTTC.

V and J are TRBV14 and TRBJ1-4; D remains ambiguous. The CDR3 length is 13 residues. V was clipped by 2 bases and J by 5 bases, with 6 bases between them. Germline lookup yields CDR1 SGHDN and CDR2 FVKESK. CDR3 DNA sequence: TGTGCCAGCAGCCAACACCGGAATGAAAAACTGTTTTTT. It codes for CASSQHRNEKLFF.

Of note for this clonotype: In this CDR3 the conserved last residue, phenylalanine or tryptophan, is missing, so a read error is likely. The limits of the CDR3 on the DNA are not certain, so only TCRdb's listed CDR3 is given. V gene TRBV7-2 combines with J gene TRBJ2-3; TRBD1 is taken as the D call from the table, unchecked against the DNA. Germline V CDR1 and CDR2: SGHTA, FQGNSA. The CDR3 is made up of 12 amino acids, end residues included. The CDR3 spells CASSQGTGSCYL.

This clonotype occurred many times. The chain recombines TRBV9 with TRBJ2-5; D is possibly TRBD2 (6 bases). The V end lost 0 bases, the J end lost 4 bases, and 13 bases lay between the germline ends. The germline gives CDR1 SGDLS, CDR2 YYNGEE. The CDR3 extends over 15 amino acids. Here the CDR3 reads CASSVEGDLGETQYF. In DNA, the CDR3 is TGTGCCAGCAGCGTAGAAGGGGACTTGGGAGAGACCCAGTACTTC.

This clonotype came up many times. The chain has TRBV20-1 and TRBJ2-7; 11 nucleotides match TRBD1. V was clipped by 7 bases and J by 3 bases; unmatched bases: 11. The CDR3 covers 15 residues. CDR1 is DFQATT, CDR2 SNEGSKA, per germline (reference sequence). The CDR3 bases are TGCAGTGTACTGACCCGGACAGGGGGCCTCTACGAGCAGTACTTC. Its translation: CSVLTRTGGLYEQYF.

As for this clonotype: A read error is likely, as this CDR3 ends without the conserved phenylalanine or tryptophan. The limits of the CDR3 on the DNA are not certain, so only TCRdb's listed CDR3 is given. The chain has TRBV2 and TRBJ2-2; TRBD1 is taken as the D call from the table, unchecked against the DNA. The CDR3 totals 15 residues, both ends included. Germline-derived CDR1 and CDR2 are SNHLY and FYNNEI. This chain's CDR3 is CASNPQGAGQGEQFG.

On this clonotype: This likely comes from a read error, as the CDR3 has no conserved phenylalanine or tryptophan at its end. Because the CDR3's place on the DNA is in doubt, the DNA is left out and the CDR3 is given as listed by TCRdb. V usage is TRBV7-3 and J usage is TRBJ1-6. The CDR3 contains 13 residues when both ends are counted. Germline CDR1 SGHTA, CDR2 FQGTGA. The CDR3 region is CASSLEQNSPPHL.

This sequence joins TRBV7-6 and TRBJ1-5, with a tentative D call TRBD1 (6 bases). Germline lookup yields CDR1 SGHVS and CDR2 FNYEAQ. The V and J ends lost 7 bases and 3 bases respectively, with 10 bases between them. The CDR3 loop spans 13 amino acids. DNA for the CDR3: TGTGCCAGCATGGGGGGCCTCAATCAGCCCCAGCATTTT. Protein sequence: CASMGGLNQPQHF.

This clonotype was seen many times. This chain connects TRBV12-5 to TRBJ1-5; D is undetermined. The CDR3 is made up of 13 amino acids. Germline-derived CDR1 and CDR2 are LGHNT and FRNRAP. Trimming cost V 1 base and J 5 bases, with 6 bases left between them. The CDR3 sequence is CASGLGADQPQHF. The CDR3, as DNA: TGTGCTAGTGGTTTGGGGGCGGATCAGCCCCAGCATTTT. The full variable domain, in which reference TRBV12-5 and TRBJ1-5 provide the parts outside the CDR3, is DARVTQTPRHKVTEMGQEVTMRCQPILGHNTVFWYRQTMMQGLELLAYFRNRAPLDDSGMPKDRFSAEMPDATLATLKIQPSEPRDSAVYFCASGLGADQPQHFGDGTRLSIL.

Comment on this clonotype: Its ends do not fully match the called genes, so a read error is possible. The J gene is TRBJ2-1, the V gene TRBV14; no definite D call. The CDR3 is made up of 13 amino acids. Per the germline V gene, CDR1 is SGHDN and CDR2 is FVKESK. CDR3 DNA sequence: TGTGCCAGCAGCCTGAACACTAACAATGAGCGCTCATTC. This sequence encodes CASSLNTNNERSF.